Included here is one TCR beta chain sequence, with context. What it recognizes is unknown. This sample is part of a study of PD-L1 blockade in urothelial cancer. Study in general: About 90% of the roughly 29 patients were men who had bladder-origin urothelial cancer. Median blood clonality was 0.080, with about 86,000 unique TCRs.

Study observations and caveats: Sub-median blood TCR clonality before treatment predicted longer survival.

Every PCR got spiked synthetic TCR analog templates. The assay was immunoSEQ multiplex PCR, and TCRdb's table has in-frame clones only and misses some. The sample has about 93,000 clones; nearly 90% are singletons. As to time point: pretreatment peripheral blood. Germline V gene sequence: CDR1 SNHLY, CDR2 FYNNEI. The CDR3 has 15 amino acids. The V segment lost 2 bases and the J segment 1 base; nucleotides outside the gene matches: 4. The specimen was PBMCs, collected around atezolizumab (anti-PD-L1) treatment. The rearrangement links TRBV2 to TRBJ2-7; 8 bases fit TRBD2. The TCR comes from a man in his fifties or sixties with urothelial cancer. CDR3 nucleotides: TGTGCCAGCAGTGAATCAGCGGGGGCTTCCTACGAGCAGTACTTC. Encoded protein: CASSESAGASYEQYF.